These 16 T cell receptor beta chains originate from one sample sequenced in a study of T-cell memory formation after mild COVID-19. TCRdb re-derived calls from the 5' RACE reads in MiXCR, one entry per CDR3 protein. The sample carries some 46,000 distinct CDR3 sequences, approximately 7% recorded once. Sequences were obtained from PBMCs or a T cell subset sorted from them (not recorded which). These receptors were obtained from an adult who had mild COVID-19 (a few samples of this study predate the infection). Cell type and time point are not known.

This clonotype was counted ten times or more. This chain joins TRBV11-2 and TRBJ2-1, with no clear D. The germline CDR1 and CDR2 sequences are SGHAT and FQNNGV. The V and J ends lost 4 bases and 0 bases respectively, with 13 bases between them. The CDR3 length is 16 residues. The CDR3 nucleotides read TGTGCCAGCAGCTCCGACCGAATATACTCCTACAATGAGCAGTTCTTC. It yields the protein CASSSDRIYSYNEQFF.

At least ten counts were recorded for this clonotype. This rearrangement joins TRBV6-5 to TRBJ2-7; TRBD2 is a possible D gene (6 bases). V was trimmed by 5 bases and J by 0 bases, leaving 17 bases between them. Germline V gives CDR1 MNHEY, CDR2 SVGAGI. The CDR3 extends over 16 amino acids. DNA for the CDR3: TGTGCCAGCAGTCCCTTTGGTAGCGGAGCCTCCTACGAGCAGTACTTC. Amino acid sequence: CASSPFGSGASYEQYF.

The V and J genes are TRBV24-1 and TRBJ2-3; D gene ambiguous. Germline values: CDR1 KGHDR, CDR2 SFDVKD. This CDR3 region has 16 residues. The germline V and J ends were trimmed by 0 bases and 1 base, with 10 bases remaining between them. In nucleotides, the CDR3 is TGTGCCACCAGTGATTTGGGGATGGACGGCACAGATACGCAGTATTTT. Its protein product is CATSDLGMDGTDTQYF.

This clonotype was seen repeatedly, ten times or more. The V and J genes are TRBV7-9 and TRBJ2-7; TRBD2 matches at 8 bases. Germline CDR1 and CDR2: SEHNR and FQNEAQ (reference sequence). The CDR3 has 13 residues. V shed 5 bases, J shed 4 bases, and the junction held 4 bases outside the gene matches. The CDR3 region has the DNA TGTGCCAGCAGCGCAGGACTAGCATACGAGCAGTACTTC. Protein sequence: CASSAGLAYEQYF.

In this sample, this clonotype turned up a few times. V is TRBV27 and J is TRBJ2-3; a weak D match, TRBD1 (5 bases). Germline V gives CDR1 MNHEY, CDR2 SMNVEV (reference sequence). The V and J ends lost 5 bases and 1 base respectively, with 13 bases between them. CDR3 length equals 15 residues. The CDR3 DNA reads TGTGCCAGCAGTCACAGGACCTCCGGCACAGATACGCAGTATTTT. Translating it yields CASSHRTSGTDTQYF.

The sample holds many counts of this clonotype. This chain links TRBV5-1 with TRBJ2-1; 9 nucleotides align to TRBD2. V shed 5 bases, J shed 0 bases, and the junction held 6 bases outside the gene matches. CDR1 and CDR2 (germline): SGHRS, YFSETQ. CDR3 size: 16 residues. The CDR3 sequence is CASSFSGSSSYNEQFF. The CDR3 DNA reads TGCGCCAGCAGTTTTAGCGGGAGTAGCTCCTACAATGAGCAGTTCTTC.

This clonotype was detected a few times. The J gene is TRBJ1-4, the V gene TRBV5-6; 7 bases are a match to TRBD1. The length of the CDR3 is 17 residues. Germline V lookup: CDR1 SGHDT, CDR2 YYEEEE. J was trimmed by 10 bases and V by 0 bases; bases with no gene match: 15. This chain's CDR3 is CASSLGHRGQPSGKLFF. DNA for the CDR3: TGTGCCAGCAGCTTGGGGCATAGGGGACAGCCCAGTGGAAAACTGTTTTTT.

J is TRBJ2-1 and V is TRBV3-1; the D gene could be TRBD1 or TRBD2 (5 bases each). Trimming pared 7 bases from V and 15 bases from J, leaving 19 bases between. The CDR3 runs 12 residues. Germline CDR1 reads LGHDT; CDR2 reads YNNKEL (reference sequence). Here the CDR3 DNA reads TGTGCCAGCACCCAGAGCGTGGGGGAAGCGTTCTTC. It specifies CASTQSVGEAFF.

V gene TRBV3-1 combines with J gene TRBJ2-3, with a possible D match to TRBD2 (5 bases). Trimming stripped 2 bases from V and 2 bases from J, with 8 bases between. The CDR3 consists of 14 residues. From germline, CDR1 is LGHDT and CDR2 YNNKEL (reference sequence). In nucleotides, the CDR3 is TGTGCCAGCAGCCAAAAAGACTACACAGATACGCAGTATTTT. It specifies CASSQKDYTDTQYF.

Here the CDR3 DNA reads TGTGCCAGCAGGTACCATAGCAATCAGCCCCAGCATTTT. This codes for CASRYHSNQPQHF. This rearrangement joins TRBV27 to TRBJ1-5; D gene ambiguous. Between the trimmed V and J ends, which lost 6 bases and 0 bases, there was a span of 6 bases. The CDR3 runs to 13 residues. The V gene's germline CDR1 is MNHEY and CDR2 SMNVEV (reference sequence).

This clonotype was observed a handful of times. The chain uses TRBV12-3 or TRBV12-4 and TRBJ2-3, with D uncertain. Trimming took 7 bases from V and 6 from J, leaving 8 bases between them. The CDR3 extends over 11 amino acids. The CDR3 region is CASTRADTQYF. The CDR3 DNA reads TGTGCCAGCACCAGAGCTGATACGCAGTATTTT.

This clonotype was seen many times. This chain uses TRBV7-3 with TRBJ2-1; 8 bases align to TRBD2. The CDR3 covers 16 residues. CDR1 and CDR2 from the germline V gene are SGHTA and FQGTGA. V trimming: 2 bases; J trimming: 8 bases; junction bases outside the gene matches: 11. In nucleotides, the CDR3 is TGTGCCAGCAGCTTAGGAGGACTAGCAGTTAGAGATGAGCAGTTCTTC. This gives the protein CASSLGGLAVRDEQFF.

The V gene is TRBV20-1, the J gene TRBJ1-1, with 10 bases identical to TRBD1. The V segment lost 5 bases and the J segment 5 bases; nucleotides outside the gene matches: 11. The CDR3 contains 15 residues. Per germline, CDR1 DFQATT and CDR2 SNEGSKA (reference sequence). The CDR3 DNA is TGCAGTGCTCTTTTCCGAGGGACAGGGGTGACTGAAGCTTTCTTT. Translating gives CSALFRGTGVTEAFF.

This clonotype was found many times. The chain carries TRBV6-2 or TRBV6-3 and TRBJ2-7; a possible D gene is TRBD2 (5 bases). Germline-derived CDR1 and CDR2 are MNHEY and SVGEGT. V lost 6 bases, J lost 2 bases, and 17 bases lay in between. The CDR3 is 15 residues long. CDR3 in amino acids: CASRPNPTNTYEQYF. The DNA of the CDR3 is TGTGCCAGCAGACCCAACCCGACTAACACCTACGAGCAGTACTTC.

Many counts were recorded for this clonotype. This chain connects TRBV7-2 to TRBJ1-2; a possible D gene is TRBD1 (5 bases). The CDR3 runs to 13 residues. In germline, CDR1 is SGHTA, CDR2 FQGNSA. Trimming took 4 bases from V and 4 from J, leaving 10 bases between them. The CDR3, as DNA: TGTGCCAGCAGCTCCGACAGACTCTATGGCTACACCTTC. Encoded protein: CASSSDRLYGYTF.

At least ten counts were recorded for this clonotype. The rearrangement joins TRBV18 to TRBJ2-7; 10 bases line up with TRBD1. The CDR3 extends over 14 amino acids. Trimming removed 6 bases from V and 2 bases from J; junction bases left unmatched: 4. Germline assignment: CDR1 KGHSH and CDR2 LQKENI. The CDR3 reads CASSTGGLPYEQYF. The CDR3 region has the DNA TGTGCCAGCTCGACAGGGGGCCTGCCCTACGAGCAGTACTTC.